This T cell receptor (beta chain) was sequenced during a study of cytomegalovirus exposure and HLA in healthy donors (dated by TCRdb to the late 2010s). Regarding the study in general: According to a later analysis, one platform produced both the 100 to 150 validation repertoires and the roughly 650 repertoires of the first cohort. The study was designed to test whether signatures of past pathogen exposure could be identified by cataloging public T cell receptors. In addition to the first cohort of 500 to 850 subjects, a separate validation cohort of approximately 110 different subjects was used. The study combined high-throughput TCR immunosequencing, statistical association of individual TCRs with disease status, and machine learning to predict cytomegalovirus infection status.

In the case of this clone: Which antigen it targets is not known. It differs at one base from a far larger clone, so likely a read error.

The donors belonged to the validation cohort of about 110 subjects, which was separate from the approximately 700-subject first cohort. The protocol used for the library was the immunoSEQ multiplex PCR assay. Under the source paper's analysis protocol: A statistical classification framework was developed to diagnose cytomegalovirus status using the catalog of TCR beta chain sequences. TCRdb obtained this table from immuneACCESS and retained in-frame rearrangements with V and J assigned. These tables miss some clones; where compared with another copy, unresolved V genes account for less than half of the shortfall, and the remainder is unexplained. The D gene and trimming were derived from the DNA, and the V and J assignments and clone size from that table. This sample has roughly 120,000 clones in its table, and about nine tenths of those were observed once. The ten largest clones capture approximately 4.5% of the sample.

Broader findings and caveats from the paper: The classifier was reported to diagnose cytomegalovirus status with high specificity and sensitivity in both the original cohort and the validation cohort. Of the cluster scores, 94% were above 0 in a later analysis, which found that TCRs clustered in the first cohort also tended to co-occur in the 95 to 150 validation repertoires. The authors suggested that the approach could potentially be generalized to other disease states and immunological phenotypes. The study listed 164 TCR beta chains as associated with cytomegalovirus. The validation cohort had no HLA typing available for a later analysis, so co-occurrence within that cohort was assessed over all 110 or so repertoires. In vitro tests confirmed that three of the cytomegalovirus-associated TCR beta chains recognize cytomegalovirus antigens. Most TCR sequences were seen in very few donors, while some public TCRs were found in many individuals.

The germline V gene (reference sequence) gives CDR1 as PRHDT and CDR2 as FYEKMQ. CDR3 length: 15 amino acids, cysteine to phenylalanine. The retained sequence is limited to the CDR3, 45 bases, with the frame set at the first base. The V end gives up 5 bases and the J end 4 bases, leaving 5 bases in the junction not matched to a gene. The receptor's source is a man aged 18 to 29 in good health and CMV-seropositive. The V and J genes are TRBV13 and TRBJ2-3; a stretch of 11 junction bases matches TRBD2. The specimen sequenced was PBMCs. The CDR3 has the sequence CASSPSGGPSDTQYF. The DNA sequence is as follows: TGTGCCAGCAGCCCTAGCGGGGGGCCCTCAGATACGCAGTATTTT.